The source of this T cell receptor beta chain is a study of T cell responses to AZD1222 COVID-19 vaccine. TCRdb's copy holds only in-frame clones and misses some; the assay was immunoSEQ multiplex PCR. The sample yields roughly 100,000 clones, 84% seen once. Specimen: peripheral blood, collected on day 0 of AZD1222 vaccination. The sequence derives from an adult in good health.

The CDR3 spells CASSLEVSTEAFF. Written as DNA, the CDR3 is TGTGCCAGCAGTTTAGAGGTCTCCACTGAAGCTTTCTTT. The rearrangement links TRBV28 to TRBJ1-1; D uncertain. CDR1 is MDHEN and CDR2 is SYDVKM in the germline V gene. V gave up 2 bases and J gave up 4 bases, with 8 bases separating them. This CDR3 has 13 residues.